The T cell receptor beta chain described here comes from a study of shared clonotypes between healthy human individuals. The V gene's germline CDR1 is GTSNPN and CDR2 SVGIG (reference sequence). CDR3 length: 11 amino acids. TCRdb's copy holds only in-frame clones and misses some; the assay was immunoSEQ multiplex PCR. The repertoire includes 2 million to 2.5 million clones, 85% to 95% of them detected once, and approximately 0.4% sits in the top ten. Comment on this clone: Compared with germline, one end of the junction differs, possibly owing to a read error.

The sample comprised naive CD4+ T cells from PBMCs. Subset denoted: CD45RA+ positively selected. This sequence joins TRBV30 and TRBJ2-4; maybe TRBD2 (6 bases). This receptor was obtained from a man younger than 35 in good health. Some clones in this sample may be carry-over from other donors' samples. The CDR3 loop is CAWSVGGAQDF. The CDR3 DNA reads as TGTGCCTGGAGTGTCGGCGGGGCCCAAGACTTC.